This TCR beta chain was sequenced in a study of graft-versus-host responses after intestinal transplantation. Graft-derived tissue was subjected to processing to liberate intraepithelial and lamina propria lymphocytes. Data came from immunoSEQ multiplex PCR; TCRdb stores just in-frame clones and leaves some out. This table has about 3,900 clones, 75% to 85% appearing once. This clone has a handful of counts. Per germline, CDR1 LNHNV and CDR2 YYDKDF (reference sequence). V lost 3 bases to trimming and J lost 0 bases, with 12 bases between them. CDR3 length equals 15 residues. The rearrangement uses TRBV15 and TRBJ2-7, with D possibly being TRBD1 (5 bases). This TCR was recovered from a human patient who received an intestinal transplant, so some T cells may come from the graft donor. The source was ileum tissue, collected nearly 670 days after intestinal transplant. The CDR3 sequence is CATSRQWGLSYEQYF. The CDR3 DNA sequence: TGTGCCACCAGCAGGCAATGGGGCCTCTCCTACGAGCAGTACTTC. The entire variable domain, with the rest obtained from reference TRBV15 and TRBJ2-7, is as follows: DAMVIQNPRYQVTQFGKPVTLSCSQTLNHNVMYWYQQKSSQAPKLLFHYYDKDFNNEADTPDNFQSRRPNTSFCFLDIRSPGLGDTAMYLCATSRQWGLSYEQYFGPGTRLTVT.